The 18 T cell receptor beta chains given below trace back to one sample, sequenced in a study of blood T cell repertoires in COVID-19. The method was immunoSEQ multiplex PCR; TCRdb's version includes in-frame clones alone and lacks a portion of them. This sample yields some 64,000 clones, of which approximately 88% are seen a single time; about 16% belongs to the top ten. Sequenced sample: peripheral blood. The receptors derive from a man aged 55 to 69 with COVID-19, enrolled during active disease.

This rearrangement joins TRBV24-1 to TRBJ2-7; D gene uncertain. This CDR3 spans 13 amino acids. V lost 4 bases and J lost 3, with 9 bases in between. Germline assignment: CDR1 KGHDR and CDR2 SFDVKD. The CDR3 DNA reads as TGTGCCACCAGTGACTACAGCAACTACGAGCAGTACTTC. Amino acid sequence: CATSDYSNYEQYF.

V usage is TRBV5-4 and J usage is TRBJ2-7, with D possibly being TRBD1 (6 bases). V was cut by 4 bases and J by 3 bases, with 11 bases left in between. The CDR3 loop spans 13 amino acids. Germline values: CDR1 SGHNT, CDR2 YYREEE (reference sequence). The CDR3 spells CASSEGQDYEQYF. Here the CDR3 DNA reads TGTGCCAGCAGCGAGGGACAAGACTACGAGCAGTACTTC.

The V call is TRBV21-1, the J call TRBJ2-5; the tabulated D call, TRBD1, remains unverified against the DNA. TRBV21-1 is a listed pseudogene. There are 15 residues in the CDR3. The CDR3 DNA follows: TGTGCCAGCCGACCCTGGGGGCAGTGTAAAAAGACCCAGTACTTC. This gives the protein CASRPWGQCKKTQYF.

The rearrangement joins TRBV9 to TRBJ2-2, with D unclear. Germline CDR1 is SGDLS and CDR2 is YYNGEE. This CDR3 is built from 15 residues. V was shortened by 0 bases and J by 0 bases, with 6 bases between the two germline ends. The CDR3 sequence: CASSVAWPNTGELFF. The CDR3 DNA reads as TGTGCCAGCAGCGTAGCGTGGCCGAACACCGGGGAGCTGTTTTTT.

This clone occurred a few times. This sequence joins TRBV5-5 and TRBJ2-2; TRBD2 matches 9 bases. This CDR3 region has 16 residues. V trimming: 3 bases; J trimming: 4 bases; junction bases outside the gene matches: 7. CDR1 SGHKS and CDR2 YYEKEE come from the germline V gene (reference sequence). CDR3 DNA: TGTGCCAGCAGCTCCTTAGCGGGAGCAATCACCGGGGAGCTGTTTTTT. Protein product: CASSSLAGAITGELFF.

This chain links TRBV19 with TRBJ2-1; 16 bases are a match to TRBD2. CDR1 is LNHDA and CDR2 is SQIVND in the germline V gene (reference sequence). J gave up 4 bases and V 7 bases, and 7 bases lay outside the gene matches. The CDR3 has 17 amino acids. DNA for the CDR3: TGTGCCAGTATTGGGACTAGCGGGAGGGCCTGGTACAATGAGCAGTTCTTC. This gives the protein CASIGTSGRAWYNEQFF.

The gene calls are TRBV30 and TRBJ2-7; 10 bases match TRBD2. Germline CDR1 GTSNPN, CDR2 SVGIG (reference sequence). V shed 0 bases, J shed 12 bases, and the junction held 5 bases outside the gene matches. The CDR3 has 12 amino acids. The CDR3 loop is CAWSVGSGRLYF. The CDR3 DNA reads TGTGCCTGGAGTGTAGGTAGCGGGAGGCTGTACTTC.

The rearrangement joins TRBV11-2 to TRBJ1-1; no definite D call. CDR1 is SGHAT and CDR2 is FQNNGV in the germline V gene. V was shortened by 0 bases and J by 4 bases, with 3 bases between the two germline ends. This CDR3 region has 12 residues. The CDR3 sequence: CASSLEATEAFF. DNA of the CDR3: TGTGCCAGCAGCTTAGAGGCCACTGAAGCTTTCTTT.

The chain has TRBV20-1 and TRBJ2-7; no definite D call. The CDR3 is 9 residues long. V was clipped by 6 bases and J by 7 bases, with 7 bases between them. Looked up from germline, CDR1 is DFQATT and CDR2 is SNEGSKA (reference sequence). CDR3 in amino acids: CSAGDEQYF. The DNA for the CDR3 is TGCAGTGCCGGTGATGAGCAGTACTTC.

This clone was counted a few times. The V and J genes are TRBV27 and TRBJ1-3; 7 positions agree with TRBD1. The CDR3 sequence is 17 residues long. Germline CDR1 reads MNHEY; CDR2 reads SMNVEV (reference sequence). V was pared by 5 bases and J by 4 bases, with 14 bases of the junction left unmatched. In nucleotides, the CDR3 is TGTGCCAGCAGTACTACCTCAAAGGGGGCTAGAGGAAACACCATATATTTT. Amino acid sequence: CASSTTSKGARGNTIYF.

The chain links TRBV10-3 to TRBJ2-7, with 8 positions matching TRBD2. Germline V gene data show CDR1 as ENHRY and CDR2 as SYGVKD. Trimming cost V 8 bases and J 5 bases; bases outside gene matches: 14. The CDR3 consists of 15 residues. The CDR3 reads CAIGGLGGGINEQYF. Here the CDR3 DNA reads TGTGCCATCGGGGGCCTGGGCGGGGGGATAAACGAGCAGTACTTC.

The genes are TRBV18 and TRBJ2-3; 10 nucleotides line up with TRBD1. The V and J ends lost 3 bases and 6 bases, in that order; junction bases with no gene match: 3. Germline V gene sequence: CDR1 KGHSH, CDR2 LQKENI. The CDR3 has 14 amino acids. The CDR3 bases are TGTGCCAGCTCACCTGACAGGGGGCTTGATACGCAGTATTTT. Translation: CASSPDRGLDTQYF.

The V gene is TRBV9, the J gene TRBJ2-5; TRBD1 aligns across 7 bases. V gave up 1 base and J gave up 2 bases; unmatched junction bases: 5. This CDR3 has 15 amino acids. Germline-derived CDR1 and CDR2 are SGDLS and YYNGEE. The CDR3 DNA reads TGTGCCAGCAGCGTAACCCCGGGACAGCAAGAGACCCAGTACTTC. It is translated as CASSVTPGQQETQYF.

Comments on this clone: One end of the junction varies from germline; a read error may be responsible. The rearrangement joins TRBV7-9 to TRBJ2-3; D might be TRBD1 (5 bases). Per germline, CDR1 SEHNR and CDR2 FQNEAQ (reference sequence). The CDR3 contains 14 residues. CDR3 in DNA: TGTGTCAGCAGACCGACAGTAAGCACAGATACGCAGTATTTT. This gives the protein CVSRPTVSTDTQYF.

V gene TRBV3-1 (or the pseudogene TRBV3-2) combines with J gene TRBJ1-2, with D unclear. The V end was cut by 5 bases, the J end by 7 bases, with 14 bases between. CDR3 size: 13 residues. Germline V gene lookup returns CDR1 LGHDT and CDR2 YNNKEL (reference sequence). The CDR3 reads CASSGPLAGGYTF. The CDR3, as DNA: TGTGCCAGCAGCGGGCCCCTCGCTGGTGGCTACACCTTC.

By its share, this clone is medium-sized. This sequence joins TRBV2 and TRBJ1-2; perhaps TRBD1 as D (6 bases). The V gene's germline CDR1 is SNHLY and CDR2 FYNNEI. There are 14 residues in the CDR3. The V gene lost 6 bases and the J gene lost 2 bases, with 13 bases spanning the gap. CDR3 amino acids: CASRDNTGNYGYTF. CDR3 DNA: TGTGCCAGCAGGGACAACACAGGGAACTATGGCTACACCTTC.

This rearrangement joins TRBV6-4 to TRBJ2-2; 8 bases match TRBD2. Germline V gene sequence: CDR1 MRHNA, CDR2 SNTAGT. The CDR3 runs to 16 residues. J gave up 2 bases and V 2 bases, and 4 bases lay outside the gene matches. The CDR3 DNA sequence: TGTGCCAGCAGTGACGATCGGGGGGGCAACACCGGGGAGCTGTTTTTT. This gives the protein CASSDDRGGNTGELFF.

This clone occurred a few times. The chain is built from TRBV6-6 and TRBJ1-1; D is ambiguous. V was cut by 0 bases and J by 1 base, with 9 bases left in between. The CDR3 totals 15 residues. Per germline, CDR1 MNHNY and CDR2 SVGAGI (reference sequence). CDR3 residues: CASSYSPTENTEAFF. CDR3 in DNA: TGTGCCAGCAGTTACTCCCCTACAGAGAACACTGAAGCTTTCTTT.